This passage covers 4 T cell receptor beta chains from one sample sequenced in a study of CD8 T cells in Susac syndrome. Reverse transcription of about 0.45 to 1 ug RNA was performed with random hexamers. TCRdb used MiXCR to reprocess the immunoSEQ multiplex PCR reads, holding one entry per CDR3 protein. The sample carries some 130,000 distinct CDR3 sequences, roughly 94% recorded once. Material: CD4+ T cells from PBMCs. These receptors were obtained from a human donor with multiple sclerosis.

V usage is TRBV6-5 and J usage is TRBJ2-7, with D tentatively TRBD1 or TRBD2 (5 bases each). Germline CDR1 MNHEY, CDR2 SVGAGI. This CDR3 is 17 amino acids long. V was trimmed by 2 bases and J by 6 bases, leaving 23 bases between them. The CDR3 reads CASSYRGSGRAKVEQYF. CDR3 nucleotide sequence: TGTGCCAGCAGTTACCGCGGGTCAGGCAGGGCAAAAGTCGAGCAGTACTTC.

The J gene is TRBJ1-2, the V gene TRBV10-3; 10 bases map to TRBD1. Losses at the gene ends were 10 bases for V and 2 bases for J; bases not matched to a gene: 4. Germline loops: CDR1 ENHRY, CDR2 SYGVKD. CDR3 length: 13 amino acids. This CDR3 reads CATGTGENYGYTF. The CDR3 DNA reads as TGTGCCACCGGGACAGGGGAAAACTATGGCTACACCTTC.

CDR3 sequence reads: CASSGQGGERVSSTDTQYF. Written as DNA, the CDR3 is TGCGCCAGCAGCGGACAGGGGGGCGAGCGGGTATCTAGCACAGATACGCAGTATTTT. The chain joins TRBV5-1 to TRBJ2-3; 10 nucleotides align to TRBD1. The V and J ends lost 4 bases and 0 bases, in that order; junction bases with no gene match: 14. CDR1 and CDR2 (germline): SGHRS, YFSETQ. There are 19 residues in the CDR3.

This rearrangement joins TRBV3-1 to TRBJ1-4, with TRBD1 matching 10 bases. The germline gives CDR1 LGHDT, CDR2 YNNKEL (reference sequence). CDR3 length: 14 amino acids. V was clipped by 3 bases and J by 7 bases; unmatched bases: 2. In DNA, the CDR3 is TGTGCCAGCAGCCACGGACAGGGGGGTGAAAAACTGTTTTTT. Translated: CASSHGQGGEKLFF.